The following is a T cell receptor (beta chain) sequence with its context. This entry belongs to a study of CD8 T cells in Susac syndrome. After extraction with the RNeasy kit, roughly 0.45 to 1 ug of the RNA was reverse transcribed using random hexamers. TCRdb processed the immunoSEQ multiplex PCR reads anew with MiXCR; each CDR3 protein has one entry. The repertoire has over 150,000 distinct CDR3 sequences, around 94% of them found once; the top ten carry about 0.1%. The V and J ends lost 7 bases and 3 bases respectively, with 15 bases between them. This CDR3 spans 14 amino acids. Germline-derived CDR1 and CDR2 are MNHEY and SMNVEV (reference sequence).

This receptor was obtained from a human donor with Susac syndrome. This chain links TRBV27 with TRBJ1-2; D might be TRBD1 (5 bases). The source material was CD4+ T cells from PBMCs. The CDR3 loop is CASKRGLPDYGYTF. The CDR3 region has the DNA TGTGCCAGCAAGCGGGGACTACCGGACTATGGCTACACCTTC.